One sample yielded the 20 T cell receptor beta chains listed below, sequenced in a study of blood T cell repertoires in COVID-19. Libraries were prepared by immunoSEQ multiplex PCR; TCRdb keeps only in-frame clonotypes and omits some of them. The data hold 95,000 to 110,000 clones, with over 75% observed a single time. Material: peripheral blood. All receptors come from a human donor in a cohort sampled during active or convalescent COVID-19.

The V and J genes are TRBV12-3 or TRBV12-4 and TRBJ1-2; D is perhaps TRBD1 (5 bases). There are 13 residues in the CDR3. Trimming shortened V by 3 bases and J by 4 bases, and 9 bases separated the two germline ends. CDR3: CASSLGGSYGYTF. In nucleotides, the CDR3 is TGTGCCAGCAGTTTGGGGGGGAGCTATGGCTACACCTTC.

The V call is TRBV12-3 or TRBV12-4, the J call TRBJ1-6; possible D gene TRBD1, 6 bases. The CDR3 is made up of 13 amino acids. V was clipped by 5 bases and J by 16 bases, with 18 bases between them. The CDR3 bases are TGTGCCAGCAGTCGAAACTCCAGACAGGAACTCCACTTT. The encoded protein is CASSRNSRQELHF.

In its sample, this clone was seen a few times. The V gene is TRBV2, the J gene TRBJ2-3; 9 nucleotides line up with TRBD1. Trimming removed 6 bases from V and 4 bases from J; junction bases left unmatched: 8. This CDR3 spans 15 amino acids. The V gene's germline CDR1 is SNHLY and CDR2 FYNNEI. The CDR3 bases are TGTGCCAGCAGCCAGAGGGACAGGGCATCAGATACGCAGTATTTT. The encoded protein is CASSQRDRASDTQYF.

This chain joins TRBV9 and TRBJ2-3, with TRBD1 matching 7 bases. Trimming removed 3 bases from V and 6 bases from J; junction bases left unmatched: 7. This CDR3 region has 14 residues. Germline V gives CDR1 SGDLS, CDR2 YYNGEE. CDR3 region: CASSGRQGIDTQYF. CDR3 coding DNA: TGTGCCAGCAGCGGCCGACAGGGTATCGATACGCAGTATTTT.

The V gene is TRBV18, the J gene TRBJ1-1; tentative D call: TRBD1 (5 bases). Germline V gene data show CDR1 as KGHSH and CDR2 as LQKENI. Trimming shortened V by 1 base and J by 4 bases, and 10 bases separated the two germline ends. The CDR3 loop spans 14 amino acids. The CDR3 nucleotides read TGTGCCAGCTCACCACGGCAGGGTCTCACTGAAGCTTTCTTT. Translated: CASSPRQGLTEAFF.

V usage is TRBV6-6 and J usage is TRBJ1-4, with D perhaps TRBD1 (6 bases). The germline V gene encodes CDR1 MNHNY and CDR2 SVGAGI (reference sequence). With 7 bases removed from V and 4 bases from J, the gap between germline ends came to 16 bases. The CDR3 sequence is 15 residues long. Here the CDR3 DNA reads TGTGCCAGCAATCCCCGCACAGGGATTAATGAAAAACTGTTTTTT. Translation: CASNPRTGINEKLFF.

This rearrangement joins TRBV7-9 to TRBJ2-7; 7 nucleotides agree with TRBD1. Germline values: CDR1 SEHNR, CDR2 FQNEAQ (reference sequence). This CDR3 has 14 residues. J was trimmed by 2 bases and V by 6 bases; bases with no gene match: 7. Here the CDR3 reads CASRQGQPPYEQYF. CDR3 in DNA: TGTGCCAGCAGGCAGGGACAGCCTCCCTACGAGCAGTACTTC.

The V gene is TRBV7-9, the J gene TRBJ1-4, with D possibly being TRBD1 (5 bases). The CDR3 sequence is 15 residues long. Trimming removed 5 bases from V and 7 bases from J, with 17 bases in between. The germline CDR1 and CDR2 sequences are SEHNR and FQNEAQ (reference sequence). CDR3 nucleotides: TGTGCCAGCAGCCGCGACAGATTCCTTAGTGAAAAACTGTTTTTT. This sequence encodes CASSRDRFLSEKLFF.

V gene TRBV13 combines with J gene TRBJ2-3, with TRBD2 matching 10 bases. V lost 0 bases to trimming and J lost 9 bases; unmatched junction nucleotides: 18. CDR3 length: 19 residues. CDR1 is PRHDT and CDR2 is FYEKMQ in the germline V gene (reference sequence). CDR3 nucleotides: TGTGCCAGCAGCTTAGGTGGGCTAGCGGGGGCCCCCTCGTCGGACACGCAGTATTTT. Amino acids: CASSLGGLAGAPSSDTQYF. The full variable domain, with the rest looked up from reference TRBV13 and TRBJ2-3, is AAGVIQSPRHLIKEKRETATLKCYPIPRHDTVYWYQQGPGQDPQFLISFYEKMQSDKGSIPDRFSAQQFSDYHSELNMSSLELGDSALYFCASSLGGLAGAPSSDTQYFGPGTRLTVL.

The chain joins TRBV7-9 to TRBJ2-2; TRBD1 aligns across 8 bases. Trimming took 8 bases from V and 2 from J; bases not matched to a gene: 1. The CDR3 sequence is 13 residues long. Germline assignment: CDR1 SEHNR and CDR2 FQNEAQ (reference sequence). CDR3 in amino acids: CASGQGNTGELFF. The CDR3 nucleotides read TGTGCCAGCGGACAGGGAAACACCGGGGAGCTGTTTTTT.

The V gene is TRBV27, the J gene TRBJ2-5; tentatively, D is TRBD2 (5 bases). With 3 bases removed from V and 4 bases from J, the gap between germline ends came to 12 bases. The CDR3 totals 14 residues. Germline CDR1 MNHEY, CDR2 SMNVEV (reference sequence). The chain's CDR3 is CASSLGGLPETQYF. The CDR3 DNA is TGTGCCAGCAGTTTGGGCGGGCTGCCAGAGACCCAGTACTTC.

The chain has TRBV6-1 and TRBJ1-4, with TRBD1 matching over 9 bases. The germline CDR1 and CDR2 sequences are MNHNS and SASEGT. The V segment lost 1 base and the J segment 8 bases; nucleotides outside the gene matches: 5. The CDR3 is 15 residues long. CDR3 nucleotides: TGTGCCAGCAGTGAAGGTACAGGGGGCCGGGAAAAACTGTTTTTT. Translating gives CASSEGTGGREKLFF.

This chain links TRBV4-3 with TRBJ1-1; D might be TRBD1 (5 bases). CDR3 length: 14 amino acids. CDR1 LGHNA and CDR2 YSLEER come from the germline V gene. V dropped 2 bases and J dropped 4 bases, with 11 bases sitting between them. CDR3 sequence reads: CASSQSRGVTEAFF. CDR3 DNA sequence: TGCGCCAGCAGCCAATCGCGGGGGGTCACTGAAGCTTTCTTT.

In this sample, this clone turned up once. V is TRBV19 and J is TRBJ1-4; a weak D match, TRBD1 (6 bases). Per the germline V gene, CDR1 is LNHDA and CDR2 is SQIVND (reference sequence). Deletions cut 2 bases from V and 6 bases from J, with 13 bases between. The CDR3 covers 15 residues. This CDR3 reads CASSINGGGDEKLFF. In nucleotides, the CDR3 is TGTGCCAGTAGTATAAATGGGGGCGGAGATGAAAAACTGTTTTTT.

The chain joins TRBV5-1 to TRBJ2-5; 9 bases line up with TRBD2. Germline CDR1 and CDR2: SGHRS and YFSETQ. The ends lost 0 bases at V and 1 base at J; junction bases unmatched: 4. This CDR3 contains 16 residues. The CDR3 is CASSLEAGGIQETQYF. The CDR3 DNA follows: TGCGCCAGCAGCTTGGAGGCGGGGGGGATCCAAGAGACCCAGTACTTC. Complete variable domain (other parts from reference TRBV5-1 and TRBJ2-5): KAGVTQTPRYLIKTRGQQVTLSCSPISGHRSVSWYQQTPGQGLQFLFEYFSETQRNKGNFPGRFSGRQFSNSRSEMNVSTLELGDSALYLCASSLEAGGIQETQYFGPGTRLLVL.

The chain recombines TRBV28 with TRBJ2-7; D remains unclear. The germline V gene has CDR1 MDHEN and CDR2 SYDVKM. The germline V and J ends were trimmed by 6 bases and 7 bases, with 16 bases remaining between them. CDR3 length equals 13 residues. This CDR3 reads CASRSGGGWEQYF. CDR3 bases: TGTGCCAGCAGATCGGGTGGTGGTTGGGAGCAGTACTTC.

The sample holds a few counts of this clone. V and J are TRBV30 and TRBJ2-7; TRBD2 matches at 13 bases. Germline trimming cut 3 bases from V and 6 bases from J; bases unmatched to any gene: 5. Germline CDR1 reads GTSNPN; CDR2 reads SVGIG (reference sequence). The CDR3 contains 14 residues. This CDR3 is CAWRTSGGGREQYF. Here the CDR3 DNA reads TGTGCCTGGAGAACTAGCGGGGGGGGTCGCGAGCAGTACTTC.

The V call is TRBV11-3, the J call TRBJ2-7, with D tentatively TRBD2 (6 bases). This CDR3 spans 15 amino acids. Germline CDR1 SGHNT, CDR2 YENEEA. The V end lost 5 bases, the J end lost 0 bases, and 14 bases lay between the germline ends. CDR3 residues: CASSPEAGISYEQYF. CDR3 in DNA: TGTGCCAGCAGCCCGGAGGCGGGGATCTCCTACGAGCAGTACTTC.

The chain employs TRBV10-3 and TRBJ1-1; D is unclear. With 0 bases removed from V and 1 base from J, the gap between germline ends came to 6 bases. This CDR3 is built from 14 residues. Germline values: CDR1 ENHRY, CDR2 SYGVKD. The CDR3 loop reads CAISESARNTEAFF. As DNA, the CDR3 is TGTGCCATCAGTGAGTCGGCCCGGAACACTGAAGCTTTCTTT.

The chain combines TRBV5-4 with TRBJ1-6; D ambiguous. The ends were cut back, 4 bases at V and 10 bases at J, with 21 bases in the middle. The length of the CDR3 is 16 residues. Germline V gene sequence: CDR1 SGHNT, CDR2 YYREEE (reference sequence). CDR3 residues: CASSPEGRGKGSPLHF. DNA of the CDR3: TGTGCCAGCAGCCCCGAGGGTCGGGGAAAAGGATCACCCCTCCACTTT.